The 31 T cell receptor beta chains reported below all come from one sample, sequenced in a study of human T cells and chemical hapten exposure. TCRdb re-called the RACE reads with MiXCR, one entry per CDR3 protein. Found here are a few hundred thousand distinct CDR3 sequences, around 4.8% of them singletons; the top ten hold about 2.2%. As to time point: patch test 1, 2 weeks after DPC sensitization. Treatment given: therapeutic diphenylcyclopropenone sensitization with weekly scalp DPC. The sequencing used whole blood, collected in connection with sensitization to the hapten diphenylcyclopropenone (DPC). The receptors originated from a woman aged 45-60 years with alopecia areata. Some clones in this sample may be carry-over from other donors' samples.

This clonotype was picked up many times. This rearrangement joins TRBV27 to TRBJ1-1, with D perhaps matching TRBD1 (6 bases). The germline gives CDR1 MNHEY, CDR2 SMNVEV (reference sequence). Trimming left V 2 bases short and J 8 bases short, with 12 bases between. This CDR3 is built from 13 residues. The CDR3 region is CASSLRGAGEAFF. The CDR3, as DNA: TGTGCCAGCAGTTTAAGGGGGGCCGGGGAAGCTTTCTTT.

The V and J genes are TRBV4-1 and TRBJ2-3; TRBD2 matches 12 bases. Germline V CDR1 and CDR2: MGHRA, YSYEKL. This CDR3 comprises 15 residues. V gave up 4 bases and J gave up 6 bases; unmatched junction bases: 5. For the CDR3, the DNA is TGCGCCAGCAGCCCGACTAGCGGGGGATCGGATACGCAGTATTTT. This encodes CASSPTSGGSDTQYF.

This clonotype showed up many times. The V gene is TRBV20-1, the J gene TRBJ2-7; 7 nucleotides match TRBD1. The CDR3 has 11 residues. The germline V gene encodes CDR1 DFQATT and CDR2 SNEGSKA (reference sequence). Losses at the gene ends were 5 bases for V and 6 bases for J; bases not matched to a gene: 4. CDR3 region: CSASTGPEQYF. In DNA, the CDR3 is TGCAGTGCTTCGACAGGGCCCGAGCAGTACTTC.

This chain uses TRBV29-1 with TRBJ2-1; 8 bases match TRBD1. Trimming took 6 bases from V and 4 from J; bases not matched to a gene: 8. CDR3 length equals 14 residues. The germline gives CDR1 SQVTM, CDR2 ANQGSEA. CDR3 loop: CSVGQALGYNEQFF. The CDR3 DNA reads as TGCAGCGTGGGACAGGCCCTGGGGTACAATGAGCAGTTCTTC.

This clonotype was seen at least ten times. The chain couples TRBV7-2 to TRBJ2-3, with D possibly TRBD2 on 5 matching bases. Germline V lookup: CDR1 SGHTA, CDR2 FQGNSA. This CDR3 has 14 amino acids. Trimming stripped 5 bases from V and 1 base from J, with 10 bases between. The CDR3 reads CASSPSGGTDTQYF. The CDR3 DNA is TGTGCCAGCAGCCCATCCGGGGGCACAGATACGCAGTATTTT. Full variable domain (outside the CDR3, taken from reference TRBV7-2 and TRBJ2-3): GAGVSQSPSNKVTEKGKDVELRCDPISGHTALYWYRQSLGQGLEFLIYFQGNSAPDKSGLPSDRFSAERTGGSVSTLTIQRTQQEDSAVYLCASSPSGGTDTQYFGPGTRLTVL.

This clonotype has ten or more counts. The chain recombines TRBV6-6 with TRBJ1-1; no reliable D call. Germline V gene lookup returns CDR1 MNHNY and CDR2 SVGAGI (reference sequence). The CDR3 runs to 15 residues. The V and J ends lost 6 bases and 2 bases respectively, with 16 bases between them. Here the CDR3 DNA reads TGTGCCAGCAGCCGTACTACTATTGGTAACACTGAAGCTTTCTTT. This encodes CASSRTTIGNTEAFF.

This clonotype was seen repeatedly, ten times or more. V usage is TRBV18 and J usage is TRBJ2-5, with a weak D call TRBD2 (6 bases). V lost 0 bases to trimming and J lost 2 bases, with 16 bases between them. Germline V gene data show CDR1 as KGHSH and CDR2 as LQKENI. The CDR3 runs to 17 residues. CDR3 DNA: TGTGCCAGCTCACCACCTCGGGGGTCTGATACTCAAGAGACCCAGTACTTC. As protein: CASSPPRGSDTQETQYF.

This clonotype was detected ten times or more. This rearrangement joins TRBV13 to TRBJ2-7, with D possibly matching TRBD1 (5 bases). The CDR3 totals 18 residues. Trimming removed 5 bases at V and 1 base at J, with 24 bases between. Germline V gene lookup returns CDR1 PRHDT and CDR2 FYEKMQ (reference sequence). The CDR3 region has the DNA TGTGCCAGCAGCCAGAGGACAAGCCCCGAAGGGATATCCTACGAGCAGTACTTC. Amino acids: CASSQRTSPEGISYEQYF.

This clonotype was seen a handful of times. The chain links TRBV3-1 to TRBJ2-7; 15 bases align to TRBD2. This CDR3 region has 16 residues. Germline V gives CDR1 LGHDT, CDR2 YNNKEL (reference sequence). V shed 3 bases and J 5 bases; nucleotides not matched to a gene: 5. The CDR3 DNA follows: TGTGCCAGCAGCCACCACGGGACTAGCGGGGGGCACGAGCAGTACTTC. Translating gives CASSHHGTSGGHEQYF.

This clonotype was observed many times. The chain is built from TRBV20-1 and TRBJ1-2; D not certain. The CDR3 consists of 13 residues. The germline CDR1 and CDR2 sequences are DFQATT and SNEGSKA (reference sequence). V gave up 0 bases and J gave up 4 bases, with 9 bases separating them. The CDR3: CSAREGEGYGYTF. In DNA, the CDR3 is TGCAGTGCTAGAGAGGGTGAAGGCTATGGCTACACCTTC.

The V and J genes are TRBV12-3 or TRBV12-4 and TRBJ2-5; TRBD1 aligns across 8 bases. The CDR3 is made up of 15 amino acids. The V segment lost 3 bases and the J segment 5 bases; nucleotides outside the gene matches: 8. The CDR3: CASSFVQGAGETQYF. The CDR3 region has the DNA TGTGCCAGCAGTTTCGTTCAGGGGGCCGGGGAGACCCAGTACTTC.

This clonotype was detected ten times or more. The chain combines TRBV6-6 with TRBJ1-4; TRBD1 matches at 11 bases. The length of the CDR3 is 15 residues. Per the germline V gene, CDR1 is MNHNY and CDR2 is SVGAGI (reference sequence). J gave up 7 bases and V 2 bases, and 3 bases lay outside the gene matches. The CDR3 DNA sequence: TGTGCCAGCAGTTACCCTGGACAGGGGGCTGAAAAACTGTTTTTT. This codes for CASSYPGQGAEKLFF.

There are many counts of this clonotype. The rearrangement joins TRBV20-1 to TRBJ2-7; D possibly matches TRBD1 or TRBD2 (5 bases each). Germline lookup yields CDR1 DFQATT and CDR2 SNEGSKA (reference sequence). This CDR3 spans 17 amino acids. The V end lost 2 bases, the J end lost 2 bases, and 22 bases lay between the germline ends. Here the CDR3 reads CSARPPHWGKDTYEQYF. In DNA, the CDR3 is TGCAGTGCTAGACCCCCGCACTGGGGGAAGGACACCTACGAGCAGTACTTC.

This clonotype has a count of ten or more. In DNA, the CDR3 is TGTGCCAGCAGTCCTCGAGGGAGGGGTCGTGATGAAAAACTGTTTTTT. Amino acid sequence: CASSPRGRGRDEKLFF. The chain carries TRBV25-1 and TRBJ1-4, with D tentatively TRBD1 (5 bases). Trimming left V 5 bases short and J 6 bases short, with 19 bases between. The CDR3 runs 16 residues. The germline CDR1 and CDR2 sequences are MGHDK and SYGVNS.

This chain connects TRBV12-3 or TRBV12-4 to TRBJ2-7; 11 nucleotides align to TRBD2. This CDR3 contains 14 residues. V gave up 6 bases and J gave up 7 bases; unmatched junction bases: 8. CDR3 coding DNA: TGTGCCAGCAGACTAGCGGGGGAGCACAGGGAGCAGTACTTC. Translated: CASRLAGEHREQYF.

This clonotype was observed a few times. V gene TRBV27 combines with J gene TRBJ1-1; D remains ambiguous. CDR1 is MNHEY, CDR2 SMNVEV, per germline (reference sequence). Trimming removed 4 bases at V and 3 bases at J, with 9 bases between. This CDR3 region has 13 residues. The CDR3 region is CASSWSGYTEAFF. The CDR3 region has the DNA TGTGCCAGCAGTTGGTCAGGATACACTGAAGCTTTCTTT.

This clonotype has ten or more counts. The rearrangement joins TRBV2 to TRBJ2-1; no clear D gene. Per the germline V gene, CDR1 is SNHLY and CDR2 is FYNNEI. V dropped 4 bases and J dropped 7 bases, with 14 bases sitting between them. This CDR3 is built from 14 residues. This CDR3 reads CASSAQRLGNEQFF. The CDR3 nucleotides read TGTGCCAGCAGTGCCCAGCGTCTCGGGAATGAGCAGTTCTTC.

This clonotype was counted between two and nine times. CDR3 sequence: CASSYYRRPTDTQYF. In DNA, the CDR3 is TGTGCCAGCAGTTACTACCGCCGACCGACAGATACGCAGTATTTT. The rearrangement links TRBV6-2 or TRBV6-3 to TRBJ2-3; D remains unclear. This CDR3 comprises 15 residues. Trimming left V 1 base short and J 3 bases short, with 11 bases between. Germline values: CDR1 MNHEY, CDR2 SVGEGT.

This clonotype appeared many times. The chain joins TRBV10-3 to TRBJ2-3; D is possibly TRBD1 (5 bases). The CDR3 is 15 amino acids. Germline CDR1 reads ENHRY; CDR2 reads SYGVKD. V lost 1 base to trimming and J lost 0 bases, with 8 bases between them. The CDR3 here is CAISELGPSTDTQYF. The DNA of the CDR3 is TGTGCCATCAGTGAGTTGGGGCCGAGCACAGATACGCAGTATTTT.

This clonotype was counted between two and nine times. The V and J genes are TRBV9 and TRBJ1-6, with D perhaps TRBD1 (6 bases). Trimming pared 4 bases from V and 6 bases from J, leaving 20 bases between. Germline-derived CDR1 and CDR2 are SGDLS and YYNGEE. The length of the CDR3 is 17 residues. CDR3 nucleotides: TGTGCCAGCAGCTTTCAAGCCCAACAGGGTGGTAATTCACCCCTCCACTTT. It translates to CASSFQAQQGGNSPLHF.

This clonotype appeared a few times. The rearrangement uses TRBV11-2 and TRBJ2-1; TRBD2 agrees at 13 bases. Trimming cost V 0 bases and J 9 bases; bases outside gene matches: 8. Germline assignment: CDR1 SGHAT and CDR2 FQNNGV. The CDR3 runs to 17 residues. Here the CDR3 reads CASSLDGLAGAVGEQFF. In DNA form, the CDR3 reads TGTGCCAGCAGCTTAGATGGACTAGCGGGGGCAGTGGGTGAGCAGTTCTTC.

This clonotype was counted between two and nine times. The chain has TRBV5-1 and TRBJ2-4; 7 bases agree with TRBD1. From germline, CDR1 is SGHRS and CDR2 YFSETQ. Trimming took 0 bases from V and 3 from J; bases not matched to a gene: 12. CDR3 size: 18 residues. CDR3 in amino acids: CASSLASRGSGGKNIQYF. CDR3 DNA sequence: TGCGCCAGCAGCTTGGCTAGTCGGGGCTCAGGGGGCAAAAACATTCAGTACTTC.

This clonotype was recorded many times. J is TRBJ1-1 and V is TRBV4-2, with TRBD1 identical over 7 bases. The CDR3 has 15 amino acids. Germline values: CDR1 LGHNA, CDR2 YNFKEQ. The J segment lost 5 bases and the V segment lost 4 bases, leaving 10 bases of the junction unmatched. CDR3: CASSLTTGERTEAFF. The CDR3 nucleotides read TGTGCCAGCAGCCTAACCACAGGGGAGAGGACTGAAGCTTTCTTT.

This clonotype showed up just a few times. This chain links TRBV28 with TRBJ2-7, with 11 bases lining up with TRBD2. Germline V gene sequence: CDR1 MDHEN, CDR2 SYDVKM. Unmatched junction bases numbered 6, after V lost 3 bases and J lost 5 bases. The CDR3 runs to 15 residues. The CDR3 spells CASSFVAGGPHEQYF. Here the CDR3 DNA reads TGTGCCAGCAGTTTCGTAGCGGGAGGGCCCCACGAGCAGTACTTC.

This clonotype was observed many times. CDR3 nucleotide sequence: TGTGCCATCAGTGAGACGGCAGGCTCAGGGCCCCAGCATTTT. Translation: CAISETAGSGPQHF. V is TRBV10-3 and J is TRBJ1-5; D is ambiguous. This CDR3 comprises 14 residues. The V end was cut by 2 bases, the J end by 9 bases, with 14 bases between. Germline CDR1 is ENHRY and CDR2 is SYGVKD.

This sequence joins TRBV20-1 and TRBJ2-1; 8 bases line up with TRBD1. CDR1 and CDR2 from the germline V gene are DFQATT and SNEGSKA (reference sequence). J lost 2 bases, V lost 2 bases, and 5 bases had no gene match. CDR3 size: 15 residues. CDR3 in amino acids: CSARKRTGTYNEQFF. CDR3 DNA: TGCAGTGCTAGAAAAAGGACAGGGACCTACAATGAGCAGTTCTTC.

This clonotype was seen a few times. The rearrangement links TRBV6-2 or TRBV6-3 to TRBJ1-2; D remains ambiguous. Germline CDR1 is MNHEY and CDR2 is SVGEGT. CDR3 size: 13 residues. V lost 7 bases and J lost 4, with 13 bases in between. Written as DNA, the CDR3 is TGTGCCAGCACTATAGACGGTACCTATGGCTACACCTTC. Its protein is CASTIDGTYGYTF.

This clonotype was seen a handful of times. This sequence joins TRBV5-4 and TRBJ1-2; possibly TRBD1 for D (5 bases). This CDR3 contains 16 residues. Germline-derived CDR1 and CDR2 are SGHNT and YYREEE (reference sequence). Trimming left V 7 bases short and J 2 bases short, with 21 bases between. The CDR3 DNA reads TGTGCCAGCTCCCCTGGCCTTCAGGGCGCCAACTATGGCTACACCTTC. Translated, it gives CASSPGLQGANYGYTF.

This clonotype was found many times. The chain uses TRBV12-2 and TRBJ1-4; the table's D call TRBD1 went unverified against the DNA. TRBV12-2 is noted as a pseudogene. This CDR3 region has 17 residues. This CDR3 is CASRLTGQGATNEKLFF. The CDR3 DNA reads as TGTGCAAGTCGCTTAACCGGACAGGGGGCCACTAATGAAAAACTGTTTTTT.

This clonotype has a count of ten or more. The rearrangement joins TRBV6-5 to TRBJ2-5; D gene uncertain. Germline V gene sequence: CDR1 MNHEY, CDR2 SVGAGI. This CDR3 region has 15 residues. The V gene lost 0 bases and the J gene lost 3 bases, with 11 bases spanning the gap. CDR3 bases: TGTGCCAGCAGTTACTCAACCGGGCTCGAAGAGACCCAGTACTTC. It encodes CASSYSTGLEETQYF.

This clonotype has ten or more counts. V usage is TRBV7-9 and J usage is TRBJ2-3, with a possible D match to TRBD2 (5 bases). The CDR3 length is 15 residues. Germline lookup yields CDR1 SEHNR and CDR2 FQNEAQ (reference sequence). With 5 bases removed from V and 4 bases from J, the gap between germline ends came to 16 bases. CDR3 DNA: TGTGCCAGCAGCCCGGTCGAGGGAGTGGCAGATACGCAGTATTTT. This encodes CASSPVEGVADTQYF. The whole variable domain, remainder taken from reference TRBV7-9 and TRBJ2-3, is DTGVSQNPRHKITKRGQNVTFRCDPISEHNRLYWYRQTLGQGPEFLTYFQNEAQLEKSRLLSDRFSAERPKGSFSTLEIQRTEQGDSAMYLCASSPVEGVADTQYFGPGTRLTVL.